A single sample gave rise to the 20 T cell receptor beta chains below, sequenced in a study of vaccination effects on CD4 cells after COVID-19. After expansion with viral peptide pools in the ViraFEST assay, antigen-specific CD4+ T cells were sequenced. The authors isolated CD4+ T cells after around 11 days of culture. Measured with immunoSEQ multiplex PCR; TCRdb has only the in-frame clones, and not every one. The sample has more than 50,000 clones, roughly 79% seen once; the top ten hold under 3%. No antigen has been identified for these receptors. Sequenced material: CD4+ T cells from PBMCs cultured with HCoV-229E spike peptides, taken before COVID-19 vaccination. The origin of the receptors is a human donor who received a COVID-19 vaccine.

The J gene is TRBJ2-7, the V gene TRBV6-5, with 7 bases matching TRBD1. Germline assignment: CDR1 MNHEY and CDR2 SVGAGI. This CDR3 region has 14 residues. The V segment lost 8 bases and the J segment 0 bases; nucleotides outside the gene matches: 7. CDR3 loop: CASRRQGSSYEQYV. CDR3 bases: TGTGCCAGCCGAAGACAGGGAAGCTCCTACGAGCAGTACGTC.

The gene calls are TRBV7-8 and TRBJ1-6, with a possible D match to TRBD1 (5 bases). The CDR3 is 17 residues long. Trimming shortened V by 4 bases and J by 7 bases, and 20 bases separated the two germline ends. Germline-derived CDR1 and CDR2 are SGHVS and FQNEAQ. The CDR3 DNA sequence: TGTGCCAGCAGCTCCGGTACTTCGGGACTGGGGAATTCACCCCTCCACTTT. Residues: CASSSGTSGLGNSPLHF.

The chain uses TRBV7-6 and TRBJ1-1, with D tentatively TRBD1 (6 bases). The germline V and J ends were trimmed by 4 bases and 3 bases, with 18 bases remaining between them. Germline assignment: CDR1 SGHVS and CDR2 FNYEAQ. The CDR3 has 16 amino acids. Written as DNA, the CDR3 is TGTGCCAGCAGCTCCCGCGGGGGGGCGCGGGACACTGAAGCTTTCTTT. Its protein is CASSSRGGARDTEAFF.

This clone was recorded once. This chain's CDR3 is CASSRRTGSYEQYV. The CDR3 DNA reads TGTGCCAGCAGCAGACGGACAGGGAGCTACGAGCAGTACGTC. The chain recombines TRBV21-1 with TRBJ2-7; the DNA was not used to check the table's D call, TRBD1. TRBV21-1 is flagged as a pseudogene. This CDR3 region has 14 residues.

The chain has TRBV7-9 and TRBJ2-2; D not resolved. V was pared by 2 bases and J by 0 bases, with 4 bases between. The germline V gene encodes CDR1 SEHNR and CDR2 FQNEAQ (reference sequence). The CDR3 runs to 14 residues. The CDR3 protein is CASSLTPNTGELFF. In DNA, the CDR3 is TGTGCCAGCAGCTTAACCCCGAACACCGGGGAGCTGTTTTTT.

The chain carries TRBV12-3 or TRBV12-4 and TRBJ1-5; D remains ambiguous. This CDR3 spans 13 amino acids. Trimming stripped 4 bases from V and 9 bases from J, with 13 bases between. The CDR3 protein is CASSSGASRPQHF. The CDR3 DNA reads as TGTGCCAGCAGTTCCGGCGCCTCTCGGCCCCAGCATTTT.

The gene calls are TRBV2 and TRBJ2-2; no reliable D call. Germline V CDR1 and CDR2: SNHLY, FYNNEI. CDR3 length: 14 amino acids. V shed 5 bases and J shed 2 bases, with 9 bases lying between them. CDR3: CASSPGSNTGELFF. The CDR3 region has the DNA TGTGCCAGCAGTCCCGGGTCTAACACCGGGGAGCTGTTTTTT.

The J gene is TRBJ2-5, the V gene TRBV9; perhaps TRBD2 as D (7 bases). The V end lost 4 bases, the J end lost 4 bases, and 20 bases lay between the germline ends. The germline V gene encodes CDR1 SGDLS and CDR2 YYNGEE. CDR3 length: 16 amino acids. This CDR3 is CASSPTRGHIRETQYF. The DNA for the CDR3 is TGTGCCAGCAGCCCCACGCGGGGGCATATCCGAGAGACCCAGTACTTC.

J is TRBJ2-3 and V is TRBV29-1, with D possibly being TRBD2 (6 bases). CDR1 SQVTM and CDR2 ANQGSEA come from the germline V gene. Trimming cost V 6 bases and J 0 bases, with 10 bases left between them. The CDR3 runs to 13 residues. The CDR3 DNA reads as TGCAGCGTGCCACGGGGGAGCACAGATACGCAGTATTTT. Translated, it gives CSVPRGSTDTQYF.

This chain links TRBV3-1 (or the pseudogene TRBV3-2) with TRBJ2-2; 12 nucleotides match TRBD1. Germline trimming cut 1 base from V and 3 bases from J; bases unmatched to any gene: 12. Per the germline V gene, CDR1 is LGHDT and CDR2 is YNNKEL (reference sequence). This CDR3 has 20 amino acids. CDR3 protein: CASSQAHPGQGAVDTGELFF. CDR3 in DNA: TGTGCCAGCAGCCAAGCTCATCCGGGACAGGGGGCTGTGGACACCGGGGAGCTGTTTTTT.

The J gene is TRBJ1-6, the V gene TRBV6-4; no reliable D call. Germline CDR1 and CDR2: MRHNA and SNTAGT. Deletions cut 4 bases from V and 11 bases from J, with 18 bases between. The length of the CDR3 is 15 residues. The CDR3 nucleotides are TGTGCCAGCAGTGTGTGGCCGGGGTCACAGACACCCCTCCACTTT. The encoded protein is CASSVWPGSQTPLHF.

The J gene is TRBJ2-3, the V gene TRBV5-1; no reliable D call. This CDR3 has 15 amino acids. Germline V gene sequence: CDR1 SGHRS, CDR2 YFSETQ. V was shortened by 1 base and J by 3 bases, with 12 bases between the two germline ends. Written as DNA, the CDR3 is TGCGCCAGCAGCTTGCGGGTGAGTCCGACAGATACGCAGTATTTT. Its protein product is CASSLRVSPTDTQYF.

The V call is TRBV5-1, the J call TRBJ2-2; TRBD1 aligns across 12 bases. CDR1 and CDR2 (germline): SGHRS, YFSETQ. CDR3 length equals 16 residues. V lost 5 bases and J lost 8; bases outside the gene matches: 10. The CDR3 here is CASRKPGQGALGELFF. The CDR3 DNA sequence: TGCGCCAGCAGAAAACCGGGACAGGGGGCGTTGGGGGAGCTGTTTTTT.

With respect to this clone: Other nucleotide sequences from this sample produce the same CDR3. This chain uses TRBV5-1 with TRBJ2-6; no firm D call. Germline V gives CDR1 SGHRS, CDR2 YFSETQ. V was shortened by 0 bases and J by 0 bases, with 4 bases between the two germline ends. This CDR3 is 15 amino acids long. CDR3 bases: TGCGCCAGCAGCTTGGTCAGCTCTGGGGCCAACGTCCTGACTTTC. It translates to CASSLVSSGANVLTF.

This clone is a singleton in its sample. The chain employs TRBV28 and TRBJ1-3, with unresolved D. CDR3 length: 12 amino acids. Trimming took off 10 bases at V and 5 bases at J, with 12 bases between the two ends. CDR1 and CDR2 (germline): MDHEN, SYDVKM. In nucleotides, the CDR3 is TGTGCCACCCGGGTCGCCCGAAACACCATATATTTT. Translation: CATRVARNTIYF.

J is TRBJ1-2 and V is TRBV29-1; 7 bases agree with TRBD1. The length of the CDR3 is 11 residues. Germline CDR1 is SQVTM and CDR2 is ANQGSEA. V was clipped by 6 bases and J by 7 bases; unmatched bases: 5. CDR3 amino acids: CSVGGTVGYTF. The CDR3 nucleotides read TGCAGCGTGGGTGGGACAGTTGGCTACACCTTC.

This clone has more than one count but fewer than ten. V gene TRBV30 combines with J gene TRBJ1-5; D possibly corresponds to TRBD1 (6 bases). Germline CDR1 is GTSNPN and CDR2 is SVGIG (reference sequence). Trimming took 1 base from V and 6 from J, leaving 10 bases between them. This CDR3 region has 13 residues. The CDR3 protein is CAWSGQGIQPQHF. The CDR3 bases are TGTGCCTGGAGTGGGCAGGGGATTCAGCCCCAGCATTTT.

The chain carries TRBV19 and TRBJ1-1; D is uncertain. This CDR3 has 16 residues. CDR1 is LNHDA and CDR2 is SQIVND in the germline V gene (reference sequence). V was cut by 6 bases and J by 2 bases, with 19 bases left in between. The CDR3 nucleotides are TGTGCCAGTAGCGTCCCCGGGAGCCCTCTAAACACTGAAGCTTTCTTT. It translates to CASSVPGSPLNTEAFF.

V usage is TRBV20-1 and J usage is TRBJ1-4; the match to TRBD1 covers 9 bases. CDR3 length: 14 amino acids. Looked up from germline, CDR1 is DFQATT and CDR2 is SNEGSKA (reference sequence). Trimming at V came to 4 bases and at J to 7 bases, leaving 7 bases not matched to a gene. The CDR3 protein is CSATEQGAVEKLFF. CDR3 nucleotide sequence: TGCAGTGCTACTGAACAGGGGGCGGTTGAAAAACTGTTTTTT.

This chain links TRBV28 with TRBJ2-2; D assignment may be TRBD1 or TRBD2 (6 bases each). Trimming shortened V by 7 bases and J by 0 bases, and 21 bases separated the two germline ends. The CDR3 consists of 18 residues. CDR1 and CDR2 (germline): MDHEN, SYDVKM. The CDR3 bases are TGTGCCAGCACCCCTGGAGGAGGGGGAATCTCGAACACCGGGGAGCTGTTTTTT. Residues: CASTPGGGGISNTGELFF.